The subject of this entry is one T cell receptor (beta chain). The data derive from a study of blood T cell repertoires in COVID-19. Profiled with immunoSEQ multiplex PCR; TCRdb holds only in-frame clones, not every one. The sample lists approximately 110,000 clones; around 74% were seen once. Germline-derived CDR1 and CDR2 are KGHDR and SFDVKD. Trimming cost V 1 base and J 4 bases, with 14 bases left between them. The CDR3 runs to 16 residues. Sequencing used peripheral blood. The clonotype was recovered from a woman in her sixties or seventies with acute or convalescent COVID-19. The chain employs TRBV24-1 and TRBJ2-3; D might be TRBD1 (5 bases). The CDR3 nucleotides read TGTGCCACCAGTGATTTAAGGCAGGGTGGGTCAGATACGCAGTATTTT. Encoded protein: CATSDLRQGGSDTQYF.